A single sample is the source of the 30 T cell receptor beta chains below, sequenced in a study of patients and donors after allogeneic stem cell transplantation. Each CDR3 protein is one row after TCRdb ran MiXCR on the RT-PCR reads. This sample yields 400,000 to 450,000 distinct CDR3 sequences, of which approximately 16% are seen a single time; less than 9.5% belongs to the top ten. Sample: blood, either unsorted or a sorted T cell fraction (not recorded which). The receptors come from a human donor who was either an allogeneic HSCT recipient or a stem cell or donor lymphocyte infusion donor (not recorded which). It is not recorded whose cells these are; they may come from a transplant donor.

This clonotype was counted only a few times. This CDR3 is CASSEGTASNEQFF. The CDR3 nucleotides read TGTGCCAGCAGTGAAGGGACAGCGAGCAATGAGCAGTTCTTC. The chain uses TRBV6-4 and TRBJ2-1; 7 nucleotides agree with TRBD1. Germline loops: CDR1 MRHNA, CDR2 SNTAGT. This CDR3 has 14 amino acids. Trimming took 3 bases from V and 6 from J; bases not matched to a gene: 5.

The V and J genes are TRBV3-1 and TRBJ2-4; 8 nucleotides agree with TRBD1. The junction had 6 bases not matched to a gene; V was cut back by 2 bases and J by 3 bases. CDR3 length: 16 residues. CDR1 is LGHDT and CDR2 is YNNKEL in the germline V gene (reference sequence). The CDR3 region is CASSQTGGYGKNIQYF. The DNA of the CDR3 is TGTGCCAGCAGCCAAACAGGGGGTTACGGCAAAAACATTCAGTACTTC.

In its sample, this clonotype was seen a few times. V is TRBV3-1 and J is TRBJ2-5, with D uncertain. Per germline, CDR1 LGHDT and CDR2 YNNKEL (reference sequence). V lost 0 bases and J lost 0, with 14 bases in between. The CDR3 consists of 17 residues. In DNA form, the CDR3 reads TGTGCCAGCAGCCAAGATCGGCGGAAACAATACCAAGAGACCCAGTACTTC. Translated, it gives CASSQDRRKQYQETQYF.

At least ten counts were recorded for this clonotype. V and J are TRBV5-1 and TRBJ2-2, with TRBD1 identical over 7 bases. Germline CDR1 SGHRS, CDR2 YFSETQ. Trimming cost V 4 bases and J 1 base; bases outside gene matches: 4. The CDR3 sequence is 15 residues long. CDR3 protein: CASSAGDRNTGELFF. DNA of the CDR3: TGCGCCAGCAGCGCCGGGGACAGGAACACCGGGGAGCTGTTTTTT.

This clonotype was seen repeatedly, ten times or more. The V gene is TRBV29-1, the J gene TRBJ1-4; 7 positions match TRBD1. Trimming at V came to 3 bases and at J to 8 bases, leaving 12 bases not matched to a gene. In germline, CDR1 is SQVTM, CDR2 ANQGSEA. This CDR3 spans 15 amino acids. The CDR3 DNA reads TGCAGCGTTGAGAGGCCGACCCCAGGGGGGGAAAAACTGTTTTTT. It specifies CSVERPTPGGEKLFF.

The rearrangement links TRBV12-3 or TRBV12-4 to TRBJ2-7; 9 nucleotides agree with TRBD1. CDR3 length: 11 residues. Trimming at V came to 6 bases and at J to 11 bases, leaving 5 bases not matched to a gene. CDR3 amino acids: CASSRDRAKYF. The CDR3 DNA reads TGTGCCAGCAGCCGGGACAGGGCGAAGTACTTC.

This clonotype has more than one count but fewer than ten. This chain joins TRBV7-3 and TRBJ2-1; 9 bases fit TRBD2. In germline, CDR1 is SGHTA, CDR2 FQGTGA. V shed 5 bases and J 2 bases; nucleotides not matched to a gene: 4. There are 15 residues in the CDR3. Here the CDR3 DNA reads TGTGCCAGCAGCCATAGCGGGAGTCCCTACAATGAGCAGTTCTTC. It specifies CASSHSGSPYNEQFF.

J is TRBJ1-6 and V is TRBV6-1, with D possibly being TRBD1 (6 bases). This CDR3 is built from 18 residues. The V and J ends lost 7 bases and 10 bases respectively, with 29 bases between them. Germline loops: CDR1 MNHNS, CDR2 SASEGT. This chain's CDR3 is CASTSLKAVAGENSPLHF. The CDR3 nucleotides read TGTGCCAGCACCTCGTTGAAGGCAGTCGCAGGGGAAAACTCACCCCTCCACTTT.

This clonotype was observed a handful of times. The chain is built from TRBV29-1 and TRBJ1-2, with unresolved D. V lost 2 bases and J lost 3, with 7 bases in between. Germline V gene data show CDR1 as SQVTM and CDR2 as ANQGSEA. The CDR3 extends over 12 amino acids. The DNA of the CDR3 is TGCAGCGTTGAAAGGGAGGACTATGGCTACACCTTC. This codes for CSVEREDYGYTF.

This clonotype occurred a few times. The chain recombines TRBV29-1 with TRBJ2-2, with D perhaps matching TRBD1 (6 bases). The CDR3 covers 13 residues. The V end lost 4 bases, the J end lost 3 bases, and 9 bases lay between the germline ends. CDR1 is SQVTM and CDR2 is ANQGSEA in the germline V gene. The CDR3 nucleotides read TGCAGCGTTGGCGGACAGTACACCGGGGAGCTGTTTTTT. Translating it yields CSVGGQYTGELFF.

This clonotype appeared many times. This chain connects TRBV27 to TRBJ1-1; possible D gene TRBD1, 6 bases. V was trimmed by 6 bases and J by 6 bases, leaving 11 bases between them. Germline values: CDR1 MNHEY, CDR2 SMNVEV (reference sequence). CDR3 length: 12 amino acids. The CDR3 DNA is TGTGCCAGCAGAGGGACAAGCGCTGAAGCTTTCTTT. It specifies CASRGTSAEAFF.

This clonotype was seen a handful of times. This sequence joins TRBV29-1 and TRBJ1-1; D uncertain. There are 13 residues in the CDR3. In germline, CDR1 is SQVTM, CDR2 ANQGSEA. V was cut by 3 bases and J by 2 bases, with 10 bases left in between. The CDR3 sequence is CSVEVGLNTEAFF. In nucleotides, the CDR3 is TGCAGCGTTGAGGTGGGCCTCAACACTGAAGCTTTCTTT.

The chain employs TRBV27 and TRBJ2-1; tentative D call: TRBD2 (6 bases). The CDR3 consists of 14 residues. The V and J ends lost 4 bases and 10 bases respectively, with 17 bases between them. The germline gives CDR1 MNHEY, CDR2 SMNVEV (reference sequence). The CDR3 loop is CASSSGDGPMEQFF. CDR3 coding DNA: TGTGCCAGCAGTTCGGGGGACGGACCCATGGAGCAGTTCTTC.

In its sample, this clonotype was seen many times. V is TRBV27 and J is TRBJ2-7; 8 nucleotides match TRBD2. With V trimmed by 4 bases and J by 1 base, 6 bases remained unmatched. Germline loops: CDR1 MNHEY, CDR2 SMNVEV (reference sequence). The CDR3 extends over 15 amino acids. CDR3 sequence reads: CASSSSGSYSYEQYF. The CDR3 DNA follows: TGTGCCAGCAGTTCCAGCGGGAGCTATTCCTACGAGCAGTACTTC.

The chain is built from TRBV4-2 and TRBJ2-3, with D tentatively TRBD1 (6 bases). Trimming took 3 bases from V and 5 from J, leaving 9 bases between them. In germline, CDR1 is LGHNA, CDR2 YNFKEQ. The CDR3 length is 13 residues. The CDR3: CASSQQGIDTQYF. DNA for the CDR3: TGTGCCAGCAGCCAGCAGGGGATAGATACGCAGTATTTT.

This clonotype was seen a few times. V is TRBV5-1 and J is TRBJ2-3; D not certain. Germline loops: CDR1 SGHRS, CDR2 YFSETQ. The CDR3 has 13 residues. V was shortened by 4 bases and J by 5 bases, with 11 bases between the two germline ends. CDR3 amino acids: CASSPSRLDTQYF. The CDR3 coding sequence is TGCGCCAGCAGCCCTAGTCGCTTAGATACGCAGTATTTT.

The chain couples TRBV27 to TRBJ1-1; possible D gene TRBD1, 6 bases. The germline V gene encodes CDR1 MNHEY and CDR2 SMNVEV (reference sequence). V lost 4 bases, J lost 3 bases, and 9 bases lay in between. This CDR3 region has 13 residues. CDR3 sequence (DNA): TGTGCCAGCAGTTCCGGACAGCACACTGAAGCTTTCTTT. Its translation: CASSSGQHTEAFF.

This clonotype occurred once. The gene calls are TRBV19 and TRBJ2-6; the D is unclear. CDR1 and CDR2 (germline): LNHDA, SQIVND (reference sequence). The CDR3 contains 15 residues. Trimming stripped 4 bases from V and 1 base from J, with 8 bases between. The CDR3 region has the DNA TGTGCCAGTAGTAGCCTCGGTTCTGGGGCCAACGTCCTGACTTTC. This translates into CASSSLGSGANVLTF.

Turning to this clonotype: This may come from a read error, since a much larger clone is one base off. The chain combines TRBV12-3 or TRBV12-4 with TRBJ1-2, with no clear D. Trimming removed 2 bases from V and 7 bases from J, with 17 bases in between. The CDR3 consists of 15 residues. CDR3 sequence reads: CASSLRTAFLTGYTF. CDR3 sequence (DNA): TGTGCCAGCAGTTTACGAACCGCGTTCTTAACTGGCTACACCTTC.

This clonotype was recorded at least ten times. The chain uses TRBV12-3 or TRBV12-4 and TRBJ2-7; a weak D match, TRBD1 (7 bases). The germline V and J ends were trimmed by 3 bases and 4 bases, with 16 bases remaining between them. This CDR3 has 15 residues. Here the CDR3 DNA reads TGTGCCAGCAGTTTGGCGGGACAGAGAATGTACGAGCAGTACTTC. This sequence encodes CASSLAGQRMYEQYF.

This clonotype was seen only a few times. The chain employs TRBV7-9 and TRBJ2-3; no clear D gene. This CDR3 is built from 14 residues. Trimming took off 5 bases at V and 1 base at J, with 10 bases between the two ends. Germline V gene lookup returns CDR1 SEHNR and CDR2 FQNEAQ (reference sequence). CDR3 in amino acids: CASSTPQGTDTQYF. Written as DNA, the CDR3 is TGTGCCAGCAGCACCCCTCAGGGCACAGATACGCAGTATTTT.

The V call is TRBV12-3 or TRBV12-4, the J call TRBJ1-6; 8 positions match TRBD1. V lost 2 bases and J lost 7; bases outside the gene matches: 4. The CDR3 covers 15 residues. The CDR3 loop reads CASSLQGAKNSPLHF. Here the CDR3 DNA reads TGTGCCAGCAGTTTACAGGGGGCTAAAAATTCACCCCTCCACTTT.

The gene calls are TRBV20-1 and TRBJ2-7; TRBD1 matches at 8 bases. CDR1 and CDR2 (germline): DFQATT, SNEGSKA (reference sequence). Unmatched junction bases numbered 9, after V lost 6 bases and J lost 2 bases. The length of the CDR3 is 14 residues. CDR3 loop: CSARPRTGTYEQYF. DNA of the CDR3: TGCAGTGCCCGCCCCCGGACAGGGACCTACGAGCAGTACTTC.

The rearrangement joins TRBV5-1 to TRBJ2-2; 7 nucleotides align to TRBD2. Germline assignment: CDR1 SGHRS and CDR2 YFSETQ. The CDR3 loop spans 16 amino acids. V lost 4 bases to trimming and J lost 5 bases; unmatched junction nucleotides: 11. CDR3 DNA sequence: TGCGCCAGCAGCCTCTGGGGAGCGGGGAAGACCGGGGAGCTGTTTTTT. Translation: CASSLWGAGKTGELFF.

A few counts support this clonotype. The V gene is TRBV6-1, the J gene TRBJ2-1; no reliable D call. The CDR3 length is 14 residues. Germline lookup yields CDR1 MNHNS and CDR2 SASEGT. The V and J ends lost 7 bases and 1 base respectively, with 11 bases between them. CDR3 bases: TGTGCCAGCACCCCCCCGTTGTCCTACAATGAGCAGTTCTTC. This codes for CASTPPLSYNEQFF.

This sequence joins TRBV6-5 and TRBJ1-3; 8 bases align to TRBD1. Losses at the gene ends were 0 bases for V and 0 bases for J; bases not matched to a gene: 4. Germline values: CDR1 MNHEY, CDR2 SVGAGI. The CDR3 is 17 amino acids. The CDR3 reads CASSYSIDRGSGNTIYF. The CDR3 coding sequence is TGTGCCAGCAGTTACTCGATTGACAGGGGCTCTGGAAACACCATATATTTT.

Only one count was recorded for this clonotype. The rearrangement joins TRBV20-1 to TRBJ2-5; D gene ambiguous. Trimming stripped 3 bases from V and 0 bases from J, with 14 bases between. Germline values: CDR1 DFQATT, CDR2 SNEGSKA (reference sequence). The CDR3 length is 15 residues. The DNA for the CDR3 is TGCAGTGCTAGTATCCTATCCTCGTACCAAGAGACCCAGTACTTC. This sequence encodes CSASILSSYQETQYF.

The rearrangement uses TRBV7-6 and TRBJ2-7; 8 positions match TRBD1. This CDR3 has 15 residues. Per the germline V gene, CDR1 is SGHVS and CDR2 is FNYEAQ. The trim removed 5 bases at V and 2 bases at J, leaving 8 bases unmatched. The DNA for the CDR3 is TGTGCCAGCAGCAACCCCCGGGACAGGACCTACGAGCAGTACTTC. This codes for CASSNPRDRTYEQYF.

The sample holds many counts of this clonotype. J is TRBJ2-1 and V is TRBV27, with 13 bases lining up with TRBD2. The CDR3 contains 15 residues. The V and J ends lost 6 bases and 9 bases, in that order; junction bases with no gene match: 8. CDR1 is MNHEY, CDR2 SMNVEV, per germline (reference sequence). The chain's CDR3 is CASRLAGGPSGEQFF. Written as DNA, the CDR3 is TGTGCCAGCAGACTAGCGGGAGGGCCCTCCGGTGAGCAGTTCTTC.

The rearrangement links TRBV18 to TRBJ1-5; 9 bases line up with TRBD1. Germline CDR1 reads KGHSH; CDR2 reads LQKENI. The CDR3 spans 15 residues. The J segment lost 1 base and the V segment lost 4 bases, leaving 2 bases of the junction unmatched. In DNA form, the CDR3 reads TGTGCCAGCTCACATGGGACAGGGAGCAATCAGCCCCAGCATTTT. Translation gives CASSHGTGSNQPQHF.